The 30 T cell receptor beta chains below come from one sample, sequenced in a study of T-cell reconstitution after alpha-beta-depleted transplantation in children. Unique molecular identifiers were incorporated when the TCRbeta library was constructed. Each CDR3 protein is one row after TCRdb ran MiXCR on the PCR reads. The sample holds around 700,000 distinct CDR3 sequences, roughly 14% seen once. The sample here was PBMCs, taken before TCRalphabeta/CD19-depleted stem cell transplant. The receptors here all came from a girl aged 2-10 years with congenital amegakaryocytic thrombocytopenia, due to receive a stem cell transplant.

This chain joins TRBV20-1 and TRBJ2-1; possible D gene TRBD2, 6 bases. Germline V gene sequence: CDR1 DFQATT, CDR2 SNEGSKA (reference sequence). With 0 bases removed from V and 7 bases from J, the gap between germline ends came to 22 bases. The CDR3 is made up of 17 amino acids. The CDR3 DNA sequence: TGCAGTGCTAGAGATACTAAGAGAGTAGCGGCCTTGAATGAGCAGTTCTTC. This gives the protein CSARDTKRVAALNEQFF.

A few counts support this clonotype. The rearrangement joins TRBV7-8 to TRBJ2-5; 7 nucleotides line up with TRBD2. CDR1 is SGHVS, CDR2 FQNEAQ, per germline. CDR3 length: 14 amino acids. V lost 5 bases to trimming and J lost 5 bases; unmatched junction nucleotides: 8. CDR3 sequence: CASSHRAGGETQYF. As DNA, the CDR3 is TGTGCCAGCAGCCACCGAGCCGGGGGGGAGACCCAGTACTTC.

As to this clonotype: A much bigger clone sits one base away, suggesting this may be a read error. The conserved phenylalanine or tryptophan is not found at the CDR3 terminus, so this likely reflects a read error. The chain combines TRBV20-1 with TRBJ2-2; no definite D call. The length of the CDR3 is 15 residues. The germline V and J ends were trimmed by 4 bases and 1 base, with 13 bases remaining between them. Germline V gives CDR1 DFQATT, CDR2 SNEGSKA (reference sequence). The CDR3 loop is CSANRGLLNTGELFL. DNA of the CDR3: TGCAGTGCTAACCGAGGATTACTGAACACCGGGGAGCTGTTTTTA.

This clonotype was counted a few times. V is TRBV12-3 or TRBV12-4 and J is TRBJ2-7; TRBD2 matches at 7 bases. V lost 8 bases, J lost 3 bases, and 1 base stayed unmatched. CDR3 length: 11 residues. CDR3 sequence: CASGGGYEQYF. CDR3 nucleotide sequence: TGTGCCAGCGGGGGGGGCTACGAGCAGTACTTC.

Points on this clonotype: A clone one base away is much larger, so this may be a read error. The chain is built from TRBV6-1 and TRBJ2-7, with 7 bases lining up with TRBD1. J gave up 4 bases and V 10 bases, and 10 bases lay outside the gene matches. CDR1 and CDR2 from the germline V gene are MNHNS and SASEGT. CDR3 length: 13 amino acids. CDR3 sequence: CATPETGFYEQYF. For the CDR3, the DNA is TGTGCCACACCCGAGACAGGGTTTTACGAGCAGTACTTC.

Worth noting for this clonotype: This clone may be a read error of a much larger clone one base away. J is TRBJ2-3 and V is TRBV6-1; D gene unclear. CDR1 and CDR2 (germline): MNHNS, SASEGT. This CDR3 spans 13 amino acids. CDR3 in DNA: TGTGCCAGCAGCTCGACGAATCGAGATACGCGGTATTTT. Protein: CASSSTNRDTRYF.

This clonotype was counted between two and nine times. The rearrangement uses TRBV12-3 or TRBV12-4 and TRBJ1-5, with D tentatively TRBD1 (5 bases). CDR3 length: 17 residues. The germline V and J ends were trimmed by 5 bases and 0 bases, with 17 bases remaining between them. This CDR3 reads CASSLSGAAYSNQPQHF. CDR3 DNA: TGTGCCAGCAGTCTCTCCGGGGCAGCTTATAGCAATCAGCCCCAGCATTTT.

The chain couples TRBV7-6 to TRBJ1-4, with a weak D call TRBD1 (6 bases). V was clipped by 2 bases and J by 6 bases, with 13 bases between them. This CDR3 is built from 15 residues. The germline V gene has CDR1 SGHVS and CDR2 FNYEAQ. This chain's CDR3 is CASSLSDRNHEKLFF. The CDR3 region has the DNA TGTGCCAGCAGCTTATCTGACAGGAACCATGAAAAACTGTTTTTT.

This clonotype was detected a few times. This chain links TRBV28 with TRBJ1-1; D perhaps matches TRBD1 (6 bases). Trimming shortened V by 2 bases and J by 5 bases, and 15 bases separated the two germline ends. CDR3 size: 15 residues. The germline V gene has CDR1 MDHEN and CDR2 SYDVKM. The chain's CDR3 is CASSLGDGGRTEAFF. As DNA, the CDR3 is TGTGCCAGCAGTTTAGGGGATGGGGGGCGAACTGAAGCTTTCTTT.

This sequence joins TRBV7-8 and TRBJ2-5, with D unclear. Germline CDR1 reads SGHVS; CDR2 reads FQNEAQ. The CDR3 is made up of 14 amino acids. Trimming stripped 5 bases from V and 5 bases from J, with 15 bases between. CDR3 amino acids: CASSPPLDLETQYF. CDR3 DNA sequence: TGTGCCAGCAGCCCCCCGCTAGACCTGGAGACCCAGTACTTC. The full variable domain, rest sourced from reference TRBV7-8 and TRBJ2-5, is GAGVSQSPRYKVAKRGQDVALRCDPISGHVSLFWYQQALGQGPEFLTYFQNEAQLDKSGLPSDRFFAERPEGSVSTLKIQRTQQEDSAVYLCASSPPLDLETQYFGPGTRLLVL.

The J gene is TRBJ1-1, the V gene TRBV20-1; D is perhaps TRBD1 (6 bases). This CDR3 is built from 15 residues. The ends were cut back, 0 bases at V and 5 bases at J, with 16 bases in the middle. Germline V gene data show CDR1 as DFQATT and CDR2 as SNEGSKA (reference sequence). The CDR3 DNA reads TGCAGTGCTAGAGATCAAGGGGGGGCTGGAACTGAAGCTTTCTTT. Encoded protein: CSARDQGGAGTEAFF.

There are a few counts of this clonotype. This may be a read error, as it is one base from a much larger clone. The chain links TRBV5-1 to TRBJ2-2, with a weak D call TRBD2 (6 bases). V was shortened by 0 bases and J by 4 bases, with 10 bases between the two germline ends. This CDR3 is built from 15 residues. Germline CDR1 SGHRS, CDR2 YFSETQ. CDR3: CASSLDGRSTGELFF. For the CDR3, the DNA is TGCGCCAGCAGCTTGGACGGGAGAAGCACCGGGGAGCTGTTTTTT.

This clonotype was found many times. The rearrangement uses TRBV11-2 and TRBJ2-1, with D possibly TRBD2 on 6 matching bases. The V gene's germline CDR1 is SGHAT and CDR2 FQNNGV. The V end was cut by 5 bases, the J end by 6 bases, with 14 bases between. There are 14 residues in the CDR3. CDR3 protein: CASSGVRGINEQFF. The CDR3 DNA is TGTGCCAGCAGCGGGGTCCGGGGGATCAATGAGCAGTTCTTC.

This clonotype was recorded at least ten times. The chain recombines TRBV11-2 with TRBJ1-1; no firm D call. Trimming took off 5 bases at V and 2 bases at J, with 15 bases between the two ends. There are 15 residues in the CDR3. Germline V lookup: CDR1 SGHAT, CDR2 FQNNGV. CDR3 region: CASSPPDGLNTEAFF. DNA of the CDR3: TGTGCCAGCAGCCCACCGGATGGTCTTAACACTGAAGCTTTCTTT.

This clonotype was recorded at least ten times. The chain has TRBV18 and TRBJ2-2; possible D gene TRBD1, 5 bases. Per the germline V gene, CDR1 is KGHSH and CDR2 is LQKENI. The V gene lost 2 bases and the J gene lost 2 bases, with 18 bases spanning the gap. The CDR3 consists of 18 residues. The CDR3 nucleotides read TGTGCCAGCTCACCATTCGACGCAGGGCAGATTAACACCGGGGAGCTGTTTTTT. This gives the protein CASSPFDAGQINTGELFF.

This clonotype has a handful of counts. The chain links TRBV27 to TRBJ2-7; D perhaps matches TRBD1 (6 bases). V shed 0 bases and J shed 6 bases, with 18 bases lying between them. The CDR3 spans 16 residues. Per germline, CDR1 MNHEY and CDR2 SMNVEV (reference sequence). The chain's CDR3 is CASSLSLGAPPFEQYF. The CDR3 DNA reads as TGTGCCAGCAGTTTATCACTGGGGGCCCCCCCTTTCGAGCAGTACTTC.

The CDR3 protein is CAISESTGRRAFF. The DNA for the CDR3 is TGTGCCATCAGTGAGTCGACAGGGAGAAGAGCTTTCTTT. The genes are TRBV10-3 and TRBJ1-1; 7 bases map to TRBD1. This CDR3 is built from 13 residues. V gave up 0 bases and J gave up 10 bases; unmatched junction bases: 5. Germline-derived CDR1 and CDR2 are ENHRY and SYGVKD.

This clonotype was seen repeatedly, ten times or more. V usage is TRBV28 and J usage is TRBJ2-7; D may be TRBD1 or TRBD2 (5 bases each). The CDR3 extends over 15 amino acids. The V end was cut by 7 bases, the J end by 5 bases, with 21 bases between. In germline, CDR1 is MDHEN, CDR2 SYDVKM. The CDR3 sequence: CASTPLGGSIDEQYF. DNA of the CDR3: TGTGCCAGCACTCCACTTGGGGGATCGATAGACGAGCAGTACTTC. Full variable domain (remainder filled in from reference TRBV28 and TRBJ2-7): DVKVTQSSRYLVKRTGEKVFLECVQDMDHENMFWYRQDPGLGLRLIYFSYDVKMKEKGDIPEGYSVSREKKERFSLILESASTNQTSMYLCASTPLGGSIDEQYFGPGTRLTVT.

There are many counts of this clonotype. The CDR3 coding sequence is TGCGCCAGCAGCTGGACCTCAGGGGATCTTGGCTATGGCTACACCTTC. Translated, it gives CASSWTSGDLGYGYTF. The chain combines TRBV5-1 with TRBJ1-2; perhaps TRBD1 as D (6 bases). Trimming pared 3 bases from V and 4 bases from J, leaving 19 bases between. CDR1 is SGHRS, CDR2 YFSETQ, per germline. The CDR3 contains 16 residues.

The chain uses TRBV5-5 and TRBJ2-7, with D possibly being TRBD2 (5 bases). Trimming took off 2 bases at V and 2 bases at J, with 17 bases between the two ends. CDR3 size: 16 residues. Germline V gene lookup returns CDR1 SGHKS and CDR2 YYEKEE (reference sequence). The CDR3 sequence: CASSFRGTGNTYEQYF. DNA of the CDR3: TGTGCCAGCAGCTTTCGGGGTACGGGCAACACCTACGAGCAGTACTTC.

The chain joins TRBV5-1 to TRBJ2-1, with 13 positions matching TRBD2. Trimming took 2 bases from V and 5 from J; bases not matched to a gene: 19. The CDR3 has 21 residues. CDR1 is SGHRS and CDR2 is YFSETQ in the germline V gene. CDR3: CASSFPTPGTSGKIPNNEQFF. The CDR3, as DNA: TGCGCCAGCAGCTTCCCAACTCCCGGGACTAGCGGGAAGATCCCTAACAATGAGCAGTTCTTC.

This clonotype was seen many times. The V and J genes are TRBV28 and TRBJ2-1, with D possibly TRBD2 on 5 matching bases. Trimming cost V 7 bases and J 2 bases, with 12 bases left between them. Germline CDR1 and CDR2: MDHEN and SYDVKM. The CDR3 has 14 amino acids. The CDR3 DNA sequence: TGTGCCAGCAAGGGAGCGGAGCCCTACAATGAGCAGTTCTTC. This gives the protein CASKGAEPYNEQFF.

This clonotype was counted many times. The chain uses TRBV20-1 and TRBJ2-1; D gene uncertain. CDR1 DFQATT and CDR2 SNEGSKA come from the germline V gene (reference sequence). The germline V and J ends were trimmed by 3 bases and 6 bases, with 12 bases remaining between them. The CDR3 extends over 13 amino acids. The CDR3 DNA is TGCAGTGCTAGCCCCGGCTTACTCAATGAGCAGTTCTTC. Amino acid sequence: CSASPGLLNEQFF.

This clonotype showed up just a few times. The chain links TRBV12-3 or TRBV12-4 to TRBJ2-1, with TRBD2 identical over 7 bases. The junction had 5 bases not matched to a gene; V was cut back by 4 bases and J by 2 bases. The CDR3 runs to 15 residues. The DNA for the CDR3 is TGTGCCAGCAGTTCAGAGGCGGGGGCCTACAATGAGCAGTTCTTC. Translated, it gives CASSSEAGAYNEQFF.

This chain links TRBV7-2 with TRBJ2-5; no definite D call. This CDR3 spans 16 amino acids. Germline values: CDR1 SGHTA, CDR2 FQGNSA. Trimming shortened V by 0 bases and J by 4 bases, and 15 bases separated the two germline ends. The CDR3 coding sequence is TGTGCCAGCAGCTTAGCGGCTCTCGGTGGAGTAGAGACCCAGTACTTC. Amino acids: CASSLAALGGVETQYF. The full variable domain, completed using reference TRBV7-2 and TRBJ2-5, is GAGVSQSPSNKVTEKGKDVELRCDPISGHTALYWYRQSLGQGLEFLIYFQGNSAPDKSGLPSDRFSAERTGGSVSTLTIQRTQQEDSAVYLCASSLAALGGVETQYFGPGTRLLVL.

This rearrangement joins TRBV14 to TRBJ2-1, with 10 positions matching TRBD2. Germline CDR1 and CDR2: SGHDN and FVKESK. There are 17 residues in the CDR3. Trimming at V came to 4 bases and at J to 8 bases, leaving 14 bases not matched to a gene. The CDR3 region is CASSLTIGTSVVHEQFF. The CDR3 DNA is TGTGCCAGCAGCCTTACTATCGGGACTAGCGTTGTCCATGAGCAGTTCTTC. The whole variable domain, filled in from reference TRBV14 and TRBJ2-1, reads EAGVTQFPSHSVIEKGQTVTLRCDPISGHDNLYWYRRVMGKEIKFLLHFVKESKQDESGMPNNRFLAERTGGTYSTLKVQPAELEDSGVYFCASSLTIGTSVVHEQFFGPGTRLTVL.

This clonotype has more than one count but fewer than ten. CDR3: CSAGRAGELFF. The CDR3, as DNA: TGCAGTGCTGGCAGGGCCGGGGAGCTGTTTTTT. The rearrangement uses TRBV20-1 and TRBJ2-2, with a tentative D call TRBD1 (5 bases). The V end was cut by 5 bases, the J end by 6 bases, with 7 bases between. CDR1 and CDR2 (germline): DFQATT, SNEGSKA (reference sequence). This CDR3 comprises 11 residues.

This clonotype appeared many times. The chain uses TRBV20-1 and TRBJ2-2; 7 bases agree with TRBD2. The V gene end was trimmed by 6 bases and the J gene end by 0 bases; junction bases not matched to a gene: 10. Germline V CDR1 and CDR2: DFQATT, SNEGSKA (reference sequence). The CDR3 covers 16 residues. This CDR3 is CSARSGTFANTGELFF. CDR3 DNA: TGCAGTGCCAGAAGCGGGACGTTCGCGAACACCGGGGAGCTGTTTTTT.

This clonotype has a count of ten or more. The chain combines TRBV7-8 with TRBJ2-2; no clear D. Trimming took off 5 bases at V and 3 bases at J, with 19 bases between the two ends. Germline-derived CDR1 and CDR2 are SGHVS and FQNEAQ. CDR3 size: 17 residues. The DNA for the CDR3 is TGTGCCAGCAGCCCCTATCGCGCACATGTGGACACCGGGGAGCTGTTTTTT. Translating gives CASSPYRAHVDTGELFF.

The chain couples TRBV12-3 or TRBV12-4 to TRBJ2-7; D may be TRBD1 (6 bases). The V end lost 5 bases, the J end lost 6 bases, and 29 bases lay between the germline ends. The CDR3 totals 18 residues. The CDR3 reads CASSQFPPGHPYPGEQYF. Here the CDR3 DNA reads TGTGCCAGCAGTCAGTTCCCTCCGGGACACCCTTACCCGGGCGAGCAGTACTTC.